The rows below give T cell receptor beta chains drawn from one sample of a study of T-cell memory formation after mild COVID-19. TCRdb independently ran MiXCR on the 5' RACE reads; one entry per CDR3 protein. The repertoire has about 340,000 distinct CDR3 sequences, around a fifth of them found once; the top ten carry under 15%. Sequencing input: PBMCs or a T cell subset sorted from them (not recorded which). Every receptor here comes from an adult woman who had mild COVID-19 (a few samples of this study predate the infection). Cell type and time point are not known. Both conserved end residues are part of each CDR3. The D gene is left open where the match is weak. The listing skips clone size in some rows; elsewhere it reads once, few, many or a size class.

len	v_gene	j_gene	abundance	d_gene	CDR3nt	CDR3aa
11	TRBV2	TRBJ2-7	.	.	TGTGCCAGCAGTGATGAGGGCGAGCAGTACTTC	CASSDEGEQYF
16	TRBV12-3/TRBV12-4	TRBJ1-5	.	TRBD1	TGTGCCAGCAGTCCTGTACGACAGGGAGGCAATCAGCCCCAGCATTTT	CASSPVRQGGNQPQHF
14	TRBV5-4	TRBJ2-2	.	TRBD1	TGTGCCAGCCACCGGGACAGAAACACCGGGGAGCTGTTTTTT	CASHRDRNTGELFF
15	TRBV12-3/TRBV12-4	TRBJ2-7	.	.	TGTGCCAGCAGTTTATCACGGGGGGCTGGTTACGAGCAGTACTTC	CASSLSRGAGYEQYF
15	TRBV4-3	TRBJ1-5	few	.	TGCGCCAGCAGCCAAGATTACAGTTCCAATCAGCCCCAGCATTTT	CASSQDYSSNQPQHF
20	TRBV24-1	TRBJ2-6	.	TRBD1	TGTGCCACCAGTGACCCAGTACTCACAGGGGGTCGGTCTGGGGCCAACGTCCTGACTTTC	CATSDPVLTGGRSGANVLTF
17	TRBV6-5	TRBJ1-6	.	TRBD1	TGTGCCAGCAGTTCGGGACAGGGGAGTCGTAGCAGTTCACCCCTCCACTTT	CASSSGQGSRSSSPLHF
14	TRBV18	TRBJ2-7	.	.	TGTGCCAGTCGAAGAGGCCCAAACCAAGGGGAGCAGTACTTC	CASRRGPNQGEQYF
16	TRBV5-1	TRBJ2-3	.	TRBD2	TGCGCCAGCAGCTTGGGAGGCGGGAGCTTTACAGATACGCAGTATTTT	CASSLGGGSFTDTQYF
15	TRBV18	TRBJ1-1	.	.	TGTGCCAGCTCACCACCCGGGCAGGTGGGAACTGAAGCTTTCTTT	CASSPPGQVGTEAFF
14	TRBV18	TRBJ2-7	.	TRBD1	TGTGCCAGCTCTACCGGGACAGATCTCTACGAGCAGTACTTC	CASSTGTDLYEQYF
15	TRBV10-3	TRBJ2-3	.	TRBD1	TGTGCCATCAGTGTGACAGGGGGCTTTGCAGATACGCAGTATTTT	CAISVTGGFADTQYF
13	TRBV12-3/TRBV12-4	TRBJ1-2	.	.	TGTGCCAGCAGTCTTACAGGGCTACCAGGCTACACCTTC	CASSLTGLPGYTF
14	TRBV12-3/TRBV12-4	TRBJ1-5	few	TRBD1	TGTGCCAGCAGTTTAGGCCAACCCCAGGGGGCCCAGCATTTT	CASSLGQPQGAQHF
13	TRBV4-3	TRBJ2-5	many	.	TGCGCCAGCAGCCAAGGGCAGGGGGAGACCCAGTACTTC	CASSQGQGETQYF
13	TRBV6-5	TRBJ1-2	.	.	TGTGCCAGCAGCAACAGGAGAACCTATGGCTACACCTTC	CASSNRRTYGYTF
13	TRBV12-3/TRBV12-4	TRBJ2-1	many	.	TGTGCCAGCAGGGAGACGGAGGGGAATGAGCAGTTCTTC	CASRETEGNEQFF
14	TRBV24-1	TRBJ1-1	.	.	TGTGCCACCAGTGATTCGACAGTGAACACTGAAGCTTTCTTT	CATSDSTVNTEAFF
15	TRBV3-1	TRBJ1-1	many	TRBD1	TGTGCCAGCAGGTCCAGGGGGCCAGTGTTAACTGAAGCTTTCTTT	CASRSRGPVLTEAFF
18	TRBV5-1	TRBJ1-5	.	TRBD1	TGCGCCATCAGCCTCGCCCCACAGGGGACAGGTGGCAATCAGCCCCAGCATTTT	CAISLAPQGTGGNQPQHF
14	TRBV29-1	TRBJ2-7	few	.	TGCAGCGTTTTGGGTTCGATAAGCTCCTACGAGCAGTACTTC	CSVLGSISSYEQYF
14	TRBV30	TRBJ2-7	.	.	TGTGCCTGGAGTCGAATTAGCGGAGCCTACGAGCAGTACTTC	CAWSRISGAYEQYF
11	TRBV30	TRBJ2-7	once	.	TGTGCCTGGAAAGTTCGGGAGACGCAGTACTTC	CAWKVRETQYF
14	TRBV29-1	TRBJ1-1	.	TRBD1	TGCAGCGGCGCCTCAGGGGGCTCGGGCACTGAAGCTTTCTTT	CSGASGGSGTEAFF
13	TRBV7-9	TRBJ2-1	.	TRBD2	TGTGCCAGCAGCCAGGGAACAGCGGGAGTACAGTTCTTC	CASSQGTAGVQFF
13	TRBV6-6	TRBJ1-2	.	.	TGTGCCAGCAGTCCGGACATCGTCTATGGCTACACCTTC	CASSPDIVYGYTF